This T cell receptor beta chain is from a study of T cells after posttransplantation cyclophosphamide. Points from the study as a whole: Skin or GI-infiltrating T cells shared few TRB sequences with blood. Recipient CMV seropositivity and CMV reactivation strongly tracked TRB clonality. Donor CD8+ memory clones often dominated recipient blood repertoires at later times.

Profiled with immunoSEQ multiplex PCR; TCRdb holds only in-frame clones, not every one. There are under 45,000 clones in the sample, none observed a single time. Between the trimmed V and J ends, which lost 5 bases and 3 bases, there was a span of 13 bases. The CDR3 runs to 15 residues. CDR1 and CDR2 (germline): SEHNR, FQNEAQ (reference sequence). On the day of bone marrow donation, the related graft donor provided peripheral blood. This clone has ten or more counts. Its cognate antigen is unknown. V and J are TRBV7-9 and TRBJ2-2; tentatively, D is TRBD1 (6 bases). The material sequenced was PBMCs. This TCR came from a man aged 25 to 40 in good health and a related stem cell transplant donor. The CDR3 sequence: CASSILGQHTGELFF. The CDR3 region has the DNA TGTGCCAGCAGCATACTAGGACAGCACACCGGGGAGCTGTTTTTT.